The rows below give T cell receptor beta chains drawn from one sample of a study of post-analysis software for immune sequencing data. MiXCR, applied by TCRdb to the PCR reads, yields one record per CDR3 protein. The table has about 820,000 distinct CDR3 sequences, about 53% seen once. Sequencing input: blood. The source is a girl aged 5 to 17 with multiple sclerosis. The CDR3 runs from the conserved cysteine through the conserved F or W. D genes are given only for firm matches. Some rows mark clone size as missing; the rest say once, few, many or name a class of expanded clone.

.,14,TRBV5-6,TRBJ2-5,.,TGTGCCAGCACCCTCAAAGGGATCGGAGAGACCCAGTACTTC,CASTLKGIGETQYF
.,12,TRBV27,TRBJ2-1,.,TGTGCCAGCAGTACTCTTTACAATGAGCAGTTCTTC,CASSTLYNEQFF
.,15,TRBV2,TRBJ1-4,.,TGTGCCAGCAGTGAGCTGGGGCCAACTAATGAAAAACTGTTTTTT,CASSELGPTNEKLFF
TRBD2,15,TRBV29-1,TRBJ2-1,.,TGCAGCGTCCACGGACTAGCGCTTACCTACAATGAGCAGTTCTTC,CSVHGLALTYNEQFF
.,14,TRBV18,TRBJ2-7,few,TGTGCCAGCTCACCGACAGGTTCCCCGGTCGAGCAGTACTTC,CASSPTGSPVEQYF
.,15,TRBV20-1,TRBJ2-1,.,TGCAGTGCTAGAGCTATAGGCGGGGCGTACAATGAGCAGTTCTTC,CSARAIGGAYNEQFF
TRBD1,15,TRBV6-5,TRBJ1-1,.,TGTGCCAGCAGTGGTGCTGACAGGGTTCTGGAAGAAGCTTTCTTT,CASSGADRVLEEAFF
.,13,TRBV12-3/TRBV12-4,TRBJ1-2,.,TGTGCCAGCAGTCCCCAGACGAAGAATGGCTACACCTTC,CASSPQTKNGYTF
TRBD1,14,TRBV11-2,TRBJ1-2,.,TGTGCCAGCAGCCTAAGTTCCAGGGGGGGCGGCTACACCTTC,CASSLSSRGGGYTF
.,12,TRBV12-3/TRBV12-4,TRBJ2-7,.,TGTGCCAGCAGTTCGCAGCCTACCGAGCAGTACTTC,CASSSQPTEQYF
.,15,TRBV4-1,TRBJ2-5,.,TGCGCCAGCAGCCAAGAGGCGGCAGTCGGCTACGAGCAGGACTTC,CASSQEAAVGYEQDF
.,16,TRBV27,TRBJ2-1,.,TGTGCCAGCAGTTTAGGGACTGGGGTCTTTGACAATGAGCAGTTCTTC,CASSLGTGVFDNEQFF
TRBD1,13,TRBV6-5,TRBJ2-5,.,TGTGCCAGCAGTACGACAGGGCGGGAGACCCAGTACTTC,CASSTTGRETQYF
.,15,TRBV29-1,TRBJ2-1,few,TGCAGCGTTGTGAGGACCCTACGAGGAAACAATGAGCAGTTCTTC,CSVVRTLRGNNEQFF
.,13,TRBV7-3,TRBJ1-1,.,TGTGCCAGCAGCCAACAGAGGAACACTGAAGCTTTCTTT,CASSQQRNTEAFF
.,15,TRBV29-1,TRBJ2-3,few,TGCAGCGTTGCCCCTAGAGGGGCAAGGGCGGATACGCAGTATTTT,CSVAPRGARADTQYF
TRBD2,14,TRBV29-1,TRBJ2-1,.,TGCAGCGTTCCGGGACTAGCGGGAGTCGGCGGTGGGTTCTTC,CSVPGLAGVGGGFF
TRBD2,17,TRBV11-2,TRBJ2-3,.,TGTGCCAGCAGTTCCTTTCTAGCGGGGATTAGCACAGATACGCAGTATTTT,CASSSFLAGISTDTQYF
.,15,TRBV12-3/TRBV12-4,TRBJ2-3,few,TGTGCCAGCAGTTTCGCCGGGGCCGTCACAGATACGCAGTATTTT,CASSFAGAVTDTQYF
TRBD2,17,TRBV12-3/TRBV12-4,TRBJ2-1,.,TGTGCCAGCAGCTCCGGACTAGCGGGCCTGAGCCACAATGAGCAGTTCTTC,CASSSGLAGLSHNEQFF
TRBD1,13,TRBV29-1,TRBJ2-7,.,TGCAGCGTCACAGGGGGTTCGGGCTACGAGCAGTACTTC,CSVTGGSGYEQYF
.,15,TRBV14,TRBJ2-7,.,TGTGCCAGCAGCCCCTCCGGGTTCATAACCTACGAGCAGTACTTC,CASSPSGFITYEQYF
.,16,TRBV6-5,TRBJ1-2,few,TGTGCCAGCAGTTACTCCCAGGGGCAGAAGGGGGATGGCTACACCTTC,CASSYSQGQKGDGYTF
.,17,TRBV5-1,TRBJ2-3,few,TGCGCCAGCAGCTTGTGGCGTACGGGCGGATCCACAGATACGCAGTATTTT,CASSLWRTGGSTDTQYF
.,16,TRBV5-1,TRBJ2-7,.,TGCGCCAGCAGCTTGGAGAGGGGCGCCCTAGGCTACGAGCAGTACTTC,CASSLERGALGYEQYF
TRBD1,15,TRBV5-6,TRBJ1-2,.,TGTGCCAGCAGAGAAGGACAGGGAAAAACCTATGGCTACACCTTC,CASREGQGKTYGYTF
TRBD2,17,TRBV6-2/TRBV6-3,TRBJ2-1,.,TGTGCCAGCAGCTCACCAATAGCGGGAGGGAATATCGATGAGCAGTTCTTC,CASSSPIAGGNIDEQFF